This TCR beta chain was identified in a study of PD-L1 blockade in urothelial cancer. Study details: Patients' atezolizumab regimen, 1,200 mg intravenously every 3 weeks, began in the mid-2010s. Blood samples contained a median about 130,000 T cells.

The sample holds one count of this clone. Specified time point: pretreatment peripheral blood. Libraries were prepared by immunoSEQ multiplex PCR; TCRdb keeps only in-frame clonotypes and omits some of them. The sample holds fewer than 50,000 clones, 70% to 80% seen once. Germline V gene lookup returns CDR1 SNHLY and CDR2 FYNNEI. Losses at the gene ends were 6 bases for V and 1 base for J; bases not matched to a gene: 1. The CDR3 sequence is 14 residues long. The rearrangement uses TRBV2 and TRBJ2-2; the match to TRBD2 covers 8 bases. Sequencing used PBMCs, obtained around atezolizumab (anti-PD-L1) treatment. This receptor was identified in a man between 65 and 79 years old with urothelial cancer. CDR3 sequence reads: CASRLAVNTGELFF. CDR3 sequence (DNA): TGTGCCAGCAGACTAGCGGTGAACACCGGGGAGCTGTTTTTT.